A selection of T cell receptor beta chains follows, all from one sample in a study of blood T cell repertoires in COVID-19. Clones were read by immunoSEQ multiplex PCR, and TCRdb kept only the in-frame ones, dropping some. The table has about 240,000 clones, around 85% seen once; the top ten hold about 3.5%. The sequenced sample was PBMCs or T cells enriched from blood (not recorded which). These receptors were collected from a woman between 35 and 50 years old with acute COVID-19. The CDR3 runs from the conserved cysteine through the conserved F or W. A D gene is named only where the DNA matches it firmly. Some rows have no size entry. The others give once, few or many, or a class for an expanded clone.

abundance,d_gene,j_gene,v_gene,CDR3aa,CDR3nt
.,.,TRBJ1-2,TRBV27,CASSLGTGAGGYTF,TGTGCCAGCAGTTTAGGAACTGGGGCCGGGGGCTACACCTTC
many,TRBD1,TRBJ1-1,TRBV7-8,CASSAPGQVLDEAFF,TGTGCCAGCAGCGCGCCGGGACAGGTTCTGGATGAAGCTTTCTTT
.,.,TRBJ1-5,TRBV7-9,CASSLDREGQPQHF,TGTGCCAGCAGCTTAGACAGGGAAGGTCAGCCCCAGCATTTT
.,TRBD1,TRBJ2-7,TRBV11-3,CASSTRTGQPSRGYEQYF,TGTGCCAGCAGCACGAGGACAGGACAACCGTCGAGGGGCTACGAGCAGTACTTC
.,TRBD2,TRBJ2-1,TRBV14,CASSRTGETSGLFFHHEQFF,TGTGCCAGCAGCCGTACTGGGGAGACTAGCGGCCTATTTTTCCACCATGAGCAGTTCTTC
once,TRBD1,TRBJ2-5,TRBV10-3,CAISPGQVEGETQYF,TGTGCCATCAGTCCGGGACAGGTAGAGGGGGAGACCCAGTACTTC
.,.,TRBJ2-5,TRBV7-7,CASSLAPTDQETQYF,TGTGCTAGCAGCTTAGCCCCGACAGATCAAGAGACCCAGTACTTC
.,.,TRBJ1-6,TRBV2,CASSERQGFGVSPLHF,TGTGCCAGCAGTGAACGGCAAGGATTCGGGGTTTCACCCCTCCACTTT
.,.,TRBJ2-1,TRBV5-6,CASSFTGLGIVEQFF,TGTGCCAGCAGCTTTACAGGATTAGGAATAGTTGAGCAGTTCTTC
.,.,TRBJ2-1,TRBV12-3/TRBV12-4,CASSVVEARFQFF,TGTGCCAGCAGTGTGGTCGAAGCTCGTTTTCAGTTCTTC
.,TRBD1,TRBJ1-2,TRBV28,CASSYGTVPGYTF,TGTGCCAGCAGTTACGGGACAGTCCCTGGCTACACCTTC
.,TRBD2,TRBJ2-1,TRBV10-1,CASKELAGGSEQFF,TGCGCCAGCAAGGAATTAGCGGGAGGAAGTGAGCAGTTCTTC
.,.,TRBJ2-1,TRBV28,CASSLKRNEQFF,TGTGCCAGCAGTTTAAAGCGGAATGAGCAGTTCTTC
.,TRBD2,TRBJ2-5,TRBV7-3,CASSLGLAAGETQYF,TGTGCCAGCAGCTTAGGGCTAGCGGCTGGTGAGACCCAGTACTTC
.,TRBD2,TRBJ2-1,TRBV10-3,CAISESVTSRLDEQFF,TGTGCCATCAGTGAGTCGGTGACTAGCCGTTTGGATGAGCAGTTCTTC
.,.,TRBJ2-7,TRBV13,CASSLSAGYEQYF,TGTGCCAGCAGCTTATCGGCAGGGTACGAGCAGTACTTC
.,TRBD2,TRBJ2-3,TRBV5-1,CASSPVRESTDTQYF,TGCGCCAGCAGCCCAGTGCGGGAGAGCACAGATACGCAGTATTTT
.,.,TRBJ2-3,TRBV5-6,CASSLGAGNTDTQYF,TGTGCCAGCAGCTTGGGCGCGGGTAACACAGATACGCAGTATTTT
.,.,TRBJ1-1,TRBV10-3,CAISDGNTEAFF,TGTGCCATCAGTGACGGGAACACTGAAGCTTTCTTT
few,TRBD1,TRBJ1-2,TRBV6-1,CASSERDRKTNYGYTF,TGTGCCAGCAGTGAAAGGGACAGAAAAACTAACTATGGCTACACCTTC
.,TRBD2,TRBJ2-1,TRBV7-3,CASSFGLGVEQFF,TGTGCCAGCAGCTTTGGACTAGGCGTTGAGCAGTTCTTC
.,.,TRBJ1-3,TRBV30,CAWINGGNTIYF,TGTGCCTGGATAAACGGTGGAAACACCATATATTTT
.,.,TRBJ1-5,TRBV24-1,CATSDKSLGPNQPQHF,TGTGCCACCAGTGATAAATCCTTGGGGCCCAATCAGCCCCAGCATTTT
.,TRBD1,TRBJ1-4,TRBV19,CASSRQGTNEKLFF,TGTGCCAGTAGTAGACAGGGGACTAATGAAAAACTGTTTTTT
.,.,TRBJ1-5,TRBV12-3/TRBV12-4,CASSTDLHQPQHF,TGTGCCAGCAGTACAGACCTACATCAGCCCCAGCATTTT
.,.,TRBJ1-1,TRBV7-2,CASSRVGGSEAFF,TGTGCCAGCAGCCGCGTTGGGGGGTCTGAAGCTTTCTTT